This TCR beta chain appears in the sequencing data of a study of chemoradiotherapy in HPV16-positive cancers. Repeated repertoire sampling spanned the course of chemoradiotherapy. This CDR3 is 13 amino acids long. Study-wide results and limits: Better recurrence-free survival went with HPV-responsive T-cell expansion in HPV16-positive patients. Non-HPV-specific T cells did not expand in tumors during treatment, whereas candidate HPV-specific clones and E7-related motifs did. Only a couple of HPV16-positive patients supplied the functional HPV-specificity definition.

The assay was immunoSEQ multiplex PCR, and TCRdb's table has in-frame clones only and misses some. This sample has around 33,000 clones, with about 91% found just once. With respect to this clone: As yet, its antigen is unknown.

This sequence was found in a human donor with HPV-associated anogenital cancer. The chain employs TRBV21-1 and TRBJ2-7; the table's D call, TRBD1, was not checked against the DNA. TRBV21-1 counts as a pseudogene. Here the sequenced sample was blood, taken from a patient who underwent chemoradiotherapy. CDR3 residues: CASSKTGGYEQYF. The CDR3 DNA follows: TGTGCCAGCAGCAAAACAGGGGGCTACGAGCAGTACTTC.